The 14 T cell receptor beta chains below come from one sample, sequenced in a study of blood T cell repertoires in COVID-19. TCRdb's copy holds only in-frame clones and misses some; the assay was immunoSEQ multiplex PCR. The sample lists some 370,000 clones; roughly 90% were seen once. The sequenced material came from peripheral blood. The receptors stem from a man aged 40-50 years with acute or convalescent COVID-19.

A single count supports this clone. Written as DNA, the CDR3 is TGTGCCAGCAGCCAGTCCCGACTAGCGAAGTTGGATGAGCAGTTCTTC. Its translation is CASSQSRLAKLDEQFF. V usage is TRBV5-6 and J usage is TRBJ2-1; 8 bases line up with TRBD2. CDR1 is SGHDT and CDR2 is YYEEEE in the germline V gene. This CDR3 comprises 16 residues. J was trimmed by 8 bases and V by 4 bases; bases with no gene match: 14.

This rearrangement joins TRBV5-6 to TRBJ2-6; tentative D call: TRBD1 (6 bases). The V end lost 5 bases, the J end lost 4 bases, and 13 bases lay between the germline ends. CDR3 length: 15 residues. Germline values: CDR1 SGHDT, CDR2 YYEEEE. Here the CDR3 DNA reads TGTGCCAGCAGTGTTACAGGGACCGGGGCCAACGTCCTGACTTTC. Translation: CASSVTGTGANVLTF.

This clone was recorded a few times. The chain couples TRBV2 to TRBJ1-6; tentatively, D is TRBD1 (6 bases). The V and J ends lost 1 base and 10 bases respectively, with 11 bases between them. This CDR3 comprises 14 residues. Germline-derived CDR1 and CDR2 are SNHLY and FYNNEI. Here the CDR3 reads CASSEDREKSPLHF. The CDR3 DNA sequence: TGTGCCAGCAGTGAAGACAGGGAAAAGTCACCCCTCCACTTT.

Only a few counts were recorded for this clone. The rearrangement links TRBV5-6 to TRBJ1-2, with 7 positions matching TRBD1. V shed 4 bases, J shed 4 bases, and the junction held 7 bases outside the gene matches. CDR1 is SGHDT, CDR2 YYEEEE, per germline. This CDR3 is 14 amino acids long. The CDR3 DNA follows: TGTGCCAGCAGCGTCCGACAGGGCCTCTATGGCTACACCTTC. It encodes CASSVRQGLYGYTF.

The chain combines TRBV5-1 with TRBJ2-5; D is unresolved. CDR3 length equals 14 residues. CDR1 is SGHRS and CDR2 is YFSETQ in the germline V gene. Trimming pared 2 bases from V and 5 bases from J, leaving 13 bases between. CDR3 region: CASSLSVNQETQYF. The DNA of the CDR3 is TGCGCCAGCAGCTTATCTGTCAATCAGGAGACCCAGTACTTC. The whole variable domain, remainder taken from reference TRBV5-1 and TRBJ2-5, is KAGVTQTPRYLIKTRGQQVTLSCSPISGHRSVSWYQQTPGQGLQFLFEYFSETQRNKGNFPGRFSGRQFSNSRSEMNVSTLELGDSALYLCASSLSVNQETQYFGPGTRLLVL.

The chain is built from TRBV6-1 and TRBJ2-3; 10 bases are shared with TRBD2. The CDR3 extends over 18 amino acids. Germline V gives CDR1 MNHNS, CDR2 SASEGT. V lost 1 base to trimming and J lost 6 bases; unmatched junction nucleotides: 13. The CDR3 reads CASSEGNLAGGSMDTQYF. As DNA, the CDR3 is TGTGCCAGCAGTGAAGGGAATTTAGCGGGGGGCAGTATGGATACGCAGTATTTT.

The CDR3 reads CATQAGPNTEAFF. The CDR3 DNA follows: TGTGCCACCCAGGCAGGGCCGAACACTGAAGCTTTCTTT. The gene calls are TRBV6-5 and TRBJ1-1; tentative D call: TRBD1 (5 bases). The germline V gene has CDR1 MNHEY and CDR2 SVGAGI. V was pared by 10 bases and J by 1 base, with 13 bases between. This CDR3 spans 13 amino acids.

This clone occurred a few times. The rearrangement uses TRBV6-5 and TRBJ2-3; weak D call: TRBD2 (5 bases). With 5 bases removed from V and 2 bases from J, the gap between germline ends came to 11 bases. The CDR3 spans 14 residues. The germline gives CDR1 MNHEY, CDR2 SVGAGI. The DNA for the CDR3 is TGTGCCAGCAGTAGCGGTTTCCACACAGATACGCAGTATTTT. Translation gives CASSSGFHTDTQYF.

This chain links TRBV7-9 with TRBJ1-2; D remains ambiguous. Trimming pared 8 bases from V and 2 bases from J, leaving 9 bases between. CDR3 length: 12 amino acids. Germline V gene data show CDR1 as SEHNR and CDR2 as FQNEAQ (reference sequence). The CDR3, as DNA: TGTGCCAGCCTCGACAAAAACTATGGCTACACCTTC. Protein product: CASLDKNYGYTF.

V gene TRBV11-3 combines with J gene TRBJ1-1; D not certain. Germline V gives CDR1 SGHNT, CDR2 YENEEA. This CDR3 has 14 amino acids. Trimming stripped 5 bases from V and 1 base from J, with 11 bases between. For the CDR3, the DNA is TGTGCCAGCAGCGTTCGTGGAGGGAACACTGAAGCTTTCTTT. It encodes CASSVRGGNTEAFF. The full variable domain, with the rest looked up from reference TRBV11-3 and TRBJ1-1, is EAGVVQSPRYKIIEKKQPVAFWCNPISGHNTLYWYLQNLGQGPELLIRYENEEAVDDSQLPKDRFSAERLKGVDSTLKIQPAELGDSAVYLCASSVRGGNTEAFFGQGTRLTVV.

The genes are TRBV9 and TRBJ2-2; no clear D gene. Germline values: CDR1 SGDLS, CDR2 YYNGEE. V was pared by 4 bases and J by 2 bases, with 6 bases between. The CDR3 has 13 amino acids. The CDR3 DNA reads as TGTGCCAGCAGCCCCAGTAACACCGGGGAGCTGTTTTTT. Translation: CASSPSNTGELFF.

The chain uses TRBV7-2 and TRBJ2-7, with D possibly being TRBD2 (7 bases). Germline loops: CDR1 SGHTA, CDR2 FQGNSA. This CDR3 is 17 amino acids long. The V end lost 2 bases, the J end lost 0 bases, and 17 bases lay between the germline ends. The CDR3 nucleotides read TGTGCCAGCAGCTTAATGGGGGGGGGCCGGCGCTCCTACGAGCAGTACTTC. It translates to CASSLMGGGRRSYEQYF.

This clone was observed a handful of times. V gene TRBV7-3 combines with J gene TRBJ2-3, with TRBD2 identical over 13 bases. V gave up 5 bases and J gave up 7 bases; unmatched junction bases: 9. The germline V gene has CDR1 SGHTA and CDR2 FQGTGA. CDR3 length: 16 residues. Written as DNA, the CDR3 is TGTGCCAGCAGCCCGGGACTAGCGGGAAATCCTCATACGCAGTATTTT. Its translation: CASSPGLAGNPHTQYF.

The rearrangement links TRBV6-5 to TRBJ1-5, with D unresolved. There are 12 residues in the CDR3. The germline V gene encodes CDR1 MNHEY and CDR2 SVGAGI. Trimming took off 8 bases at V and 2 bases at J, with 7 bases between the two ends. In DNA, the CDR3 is TGTGCCAGCCGGTCCGGCAATCAGCCCCAGCATTTT. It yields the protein CASRSGNQPQHF.